This TCR beta chain was documented in a study of T cell clonality in common variable immunodeficiency. This clone was seen only a few times. Its antigen is currently unknown. The sequenced fragment ends 3 residues before the CDR3 boundary, so the rest is inferred from the germline J gene. Blood samples were heparinized, roughly 4.5 to 8.5 ml per donor. The V end was cut by 6 bases, the J end by 3 bases, with 9 bases between. Germline loops: CDR1 SGHNT, CDR2 YENEEA. The CDR3 is 12 amino acids. Clones were sequenced by immunoSEQ multiplex PCR, and TCRdb holds only the in-frame ones, with some missing. The sample yields 50,000 or so clones, without any singletons. Study-level results: Fewer TCRbeta clones were shared among CVID subjects than controls. Common variable immunodeficiency TCR beta sequences reportedly had fewer deletions and N-nucleotide insertions.

Sequenced input: peripheral blood mononuclear cells. The TCR comes from a person between 18 and 69 years old in good health. The gene calls are TRBV11-3 and TRBJ2-7; D is unclear. Here the CDR3 reads CASRGPNYEQYF. CDR3 bases read: TGTGCCAGCAGAGGGCCGAACTACGAG.